This T cell receptor beta chain was observed in a study of blood T cell repertoires in COVID-19 (dated by TCRdb to about 2020). Some background on the complete study: The collaborator samples originated in the United States, Italy and Spain and spanned the acute and convalescent phases of COVID-19. Subjects who had been exposed to COVID-19, were actively infected with it, or had recovered from it provided the deeply sampled blood TCRbeta repertoires that made up the dataset. Samples were obtained from the ongoing ImmuneRACE study (first 160 participants) and from 1,200 or so subjects provided by 6 global collaborators. The repertoires were made available in a free public database intended to serve as a resource for research on the immune response to SARS-CoV-2. Nearly every sample came with metadata listing a de-identified subject ID, COVID-19 status, age in years and sex. Where available, HLA class I and class II types were obtained from metadata supplied by the sample provider rather than from assay-based typing. The material from the prospective study consisted of cDNA or gDNA derived from T cells, B-cell-depleted T cells, or PBMCs.

Whole blood was collected in K2EDTA tubes by collaborating institutions according to the institutions' own protocols. For TCRbeta analysis, collaborator samples were shipped as frozen whole blood, as isolated PBMCs, or as DNA extracted from either sample type. TCRbeta CDR3 regions were amplified from genomic DNA using the immunoSEQ Assay, a bias-controlled multiplex PCR. The original methods were these. Within the assay, amplification of reference gene primers was used to estimate how many nucleated cells each sample contained. To quantify the absolute abundance of each unique TCRbeta CDR3 rearrangement, sequence reads were collapsed and filtered. For each sample, productive Simpson clonality was calculated as the square root of Simpson's diversity index over productive rearrangements. Not all clones reach the TCRdb copy of this immuneACCESS table, which keeps in-frame sequences only. Checked studies attribute under half of the gap to unresolved V genes and leave the rest unexplained. That table gives V, J and clone size, and the DNA gave D and trimming. Counted in this sample were some 170,000 clones; about 87% of them appeared once. 1.6% of the sample lies in the top ten.

As regards this clone: What this receptor recognizes is not known. No much larger clonotype is one base removed from it; base qualities were not supplied.

The paper as a whole reports these results and caveats: How much clinical and demographic metadata was included differed by source and by participant, and the metadata was provided uncurated.

The source is a woman aged 45-65 years with acute or convalescent COVID-19. The sequencing sample was made of peripheral blood.

The DNA is as follows: TGTGCCACCAGCAGAGCCTCCAACACTGAAGCTTTCTTT. Translated, this gives CATSRASNTEAFF. In this chain, TRBV15 is recombined with TRBJ1-1; no D segment can be confidently identified. V is reduced by 1 base and J by 2 bases, leaving a spacing of 5 bases between them. The CDR3, from cysteine to phenylalanine, totals 13 residues. Only the CDR3 part of the read is kept: 39 bases, read in frame from the first base. As encoded in the germline V gene (reference sequence), CDR1 is LNHNV while CDR2 is YYDKDF.